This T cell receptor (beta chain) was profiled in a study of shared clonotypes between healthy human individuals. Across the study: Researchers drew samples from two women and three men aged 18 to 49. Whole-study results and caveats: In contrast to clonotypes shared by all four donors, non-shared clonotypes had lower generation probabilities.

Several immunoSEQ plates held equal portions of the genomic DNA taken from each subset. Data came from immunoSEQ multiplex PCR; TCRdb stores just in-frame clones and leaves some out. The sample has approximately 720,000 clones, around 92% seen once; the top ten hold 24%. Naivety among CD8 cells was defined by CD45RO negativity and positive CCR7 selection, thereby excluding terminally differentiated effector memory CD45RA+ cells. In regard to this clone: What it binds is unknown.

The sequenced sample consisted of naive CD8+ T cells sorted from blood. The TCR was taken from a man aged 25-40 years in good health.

CDR3 in DNA: TGCAGCGTTGAGTGGGAGAACTCCTACGAGCAGTACTTC. This translates into CSVEWENSYEQYF. The rearrangement links TRBV29-1 to TRBJ2-7, with D tentatively TRBD2 (5 bases). The CDR3 spans 13 residues. CDR1 SQVTM and CDR2 ANQGSEA come from the germline V gene. V lost 3 bases and J 0 bases, leaving 9 bases between the germline ends.